This passage covers 21 T cell receptor beta chains from one sample sequenced in a study of blood T cell repertoires in COVID-19. Measured with immunoSEQ multiplex PCR; TCRdb has only the in-frame clones, and not every one. The sample gives 200,000 to 300,000 clones, around nine tenths of which show up once; 1.5% to 2% is in the top ten. Sequences were obtained from peripheral blood. These receptor sequences come from an older woman who had recovered from COVID-19.

J is TRBJ2-1 and V is TRBV12-3 or TRBV12-4, with TRBD1 as a possible D gene (5 bases). The ends were cut back, 4 bases at V and 7 bases at J, with 11 bases in the middle. This CDR3 contains 13 residues. The CDR3 region has the DNA TGTGCCAGCAGTTATCAGGGATGGAATGAGCAGTTCTTC. Translated: CASSYQGWNEQFF.

The chain couples TRBV12-3 or TRBV12-4 to TRBJ1-5; D not resolved. The CDR3 is made up of 13 amino acids. Deletions cut 5 bases from V and 4 bases from J, with 9 bases between. The CDR3 reads CASSRSANQPQHF. For the CDR3, the DNA is TGTGCCAGCAGTAGGAGTGCTAATCAGCCCCAGCATTTT.

The rearrangement joins TRBV9 to TRBJ1-1, with D uncertain. The CDR3 consists of 14 residues. Per germline, CDR1 SGDLS and CDR2 YYNGEE. V was cut by 0 bases and J by 6 bases, with 12 bases left in between. The CDR3 DNA reads as TGTGCCAGCAGCGTAGTCGCGGGGTTCGCTGAAGCTTTCTTT. Its translation is CASSVVAGFAEAFF.

The gene calls are TRBV7-2 and TRBJ2-3; 8 nucleotides line up with TRBD2. V shed 5 bases and J 1 base; nucleotides not matched to a gene: 5. The CDR3 is 15 amino acids. The germline V gene has CDR1 SGHTA and CDR2 FQGNSA. This chain's CDR3 is CASSAQAGGTDTQYF. The DNA for the CDR3 is TGTGCCAGCAGCGCTCAAGCGGGGGGCACAGATACGCAGTATTTT.

In the case of this clone: One junction end does not reproduce the germline sequence, and a read error may be involved. Written as DNA, the CDR3 is TGTGCTAGCAGCTTAGGGCGGGTACCGCAAGAGACCCAGTACTTC. It is translated as CASSLGRVPQETQYF. The chain is built from TRBV7-7 and TRBJ2-5; D is perhaps TRBD2 (5 bases). The CDR3 is 15 residues long. Germline CDR1 and CDR2: SSHAT and FNYEAQ (reference sequence).

A single count supports this clone. The gene calls are TRBV7-3 and TRBJ1-1, with D uncertain. Germline lookup yields CDR1 SGHTA and CDR2 FQGTGA. V lost 5 bases and J lost 2, with 9 bases in between. The CDR3 has 13 residues. The CDR3 DNA sequence: TGTGCCAGCAGCCAGACTTATAACACTGAAGCTTTCTTT. It encodes CASSQTYNTEAFF.

Of note for this clone: At one end, the junction sequence differs from germline, possibly due to a read error. The chain employs TRBV7-7 and TRBJ1-6, with D possibly matching TRBD1 (6 bases). There are 13 residues in the CDR3. CDR1 and CDR2 (germline): SSHAT, FNYEAQ (reference sequence). CDR3 sequence reads: CASSPGQNSPLHF. The CDR3 coding sequence is TGTGCTAGCAGCCCCGGACAGAATTCACCCCTCCACTTT.

This chain connects TRBV7-9 to TRBJ1-2; no clear D. V gave up 5 bases and J gave up 0 bases, with 19 bases separating them. The germline V gene has CDR1 SEHNR and CDR2 FQNEAQ (reference sequence). The length of the CDR3 is 17 residues. This chain's CDR3 is CASSRPLRETANYGYTF. In DNA form, the CDR3 reads TGTGCCAGCAGCCGCCCCCTGAGAGAAACTGCTAACTATGGCTACACCTTC. Combining the CDR3 with reference TRBV7-9 and TRBJ1-2 gives the whole variable domain DTGVSQNPRHKITKRGQNVTFRCDPISEHNRLYWYRQTLGQGPEFLTYFQNEAQLEKSRLLSDRFSAERPKGSFSTLEIQRTEQGDSAMYLCASSRPLRETANYGYTFGSGTRLTVV.

The rearrangement links TRBV6-6 to TRBJ1-2; D is perhaps TRBD1 (5 bases). The V gene's germline CDR1 is MNHNY and CDR2 SVGAGI (reference sequence). CDR3 length: 15 residues. V shed 7 bases and J shed 5 bases, with 20 bases lying between them. Here the CDR3 reads CASIKTGLTGYGYTF. As DNA, the CDR3 is TGTGCCAGCATTAAAACAGGCTTAACTGGGTATGGCTACACCTTC.

This sequence joins TRBV5-1 and TRBJ1-6; D is undetermined. In germline, CDR1 is SGHRS, CDR2 YFSETQ. Trimming took off 0 bases at V and 0 bases at J, with 13 bases between the two ends. The CDR3 totals 18 residues. CDR3 sequence (DNA): TGCGCCAGCAGCTTGGTCGGTTGGGCGAGCTCCTATAATTCACCCCTCCACTTT. Residues: CASSLVGWASSYNSPLHF.

The rearrangement links TRBV28 to TRBJ1-5; 7 positions match TRBD1. The CDR3 runs 12 residues. V dropped 5 bases and J dropped 7; count of bases not matched to a gene: 2. The germline gives CDR1 MDHEN, CDR2 SYDVKM. The CDR3 sequence: CASSTRGQPQHF. The CDR3 DNA reads TGTGCCAGCAGTACCAGGGGGCAGCCCCAGCATTTT.

V usage is TRBV18 and J usage is TRBJ2-7; 14 bases are shared with TRBD2. V shed 1 base and J 2 bases; nucleotides not matched to a gene: 7. CDR3 length: 18 residues. CDR1 KGHSH and CDR2 LQKENI come from the germline V gene. The CDR3 spells CASSPRTGTSGGAYEQYF. CDR3 DNA sequence: TGTGCCAGCTCACCACGAACAGGGACTAGCGGGGGAGCCTACGAGCAGTACTTC.

Concerning this clone itself: Other DNA sequences in the sample encode the same CDR3. The J gene is TRBJ1-5, the V gene TRBV19; D unresolved. Germline V CDR1 and CDR2: LNHDA, SQIVND (reference sequence). The CDR3 is 12 amino acids. V was pared by 5 bases and J by 4 bases, with 6 bases between. The CDR3 here is CASSPLNQPQHF. Here the CDR3 DNA reads TGTGCCAGTAGTCCTTTAAATCAGCCCCAGCATTTT.

The V and J genes are TRBV2 and TRBJ1-5, with 8 bases lining up with TRBD1. This CDR3 spans 15 amino acids. The ends lost 4 bases at V and 6 bases at J; junction bases unmatched: 8. The V gene's germline CDR1 is SNHLY and CDR2 FYNNEI. The CDR3 DNA follows: TGTGCCAGCAGTGCGACAGGGGAGGGCGGTCAGCCCCAGCATTTT. Amino acids: CASSATGEGGQPQHF. Drawing the rest from reference TRBV2 and TRBJ1-5, the complete variable domain is EPEVTQTPSHQVTQMGQEVILRCVPISNHLYFYWYRQILGQKVEFLVSFYNNEISEKSEIFDDQFSVERPDGSNFTLKIRSTKLEDSAMYFCASSATGEGGQPQHFGDGTRLSIL.

The rearrangement links TRBV5-1 to TRBJ2-7; 10 bases line up with TRBD1. With 2 bases clipped from V and 3 bases from J, the junction kept 5 bases outside the gene matches. The length of the CDR3 is 15 residues. Germline lookup yields CDR1 SGHRS and CDR2 YFSETQ. The CDR3 DNA reads TGCGCCAGCAGCTTTGACAGGGGGCAGAGCTACGAGCAGTACTTC. It is translated as CASSFDRGQSYEQYF.

The chain links TRBV19 to TRBJ1-6; 10 bases are a match to TRBD1. Losses at the gene ends were 3 bases for V and 9 bases for J; bases not matched to a gene: 2. Germline-derived CDR1 and CDR2 are LNHDA and SQIVND (reference sequence). CDR3 size: 14 residues. CDR3 residues: CASSIGQGGSPLHF. CDR3 nucleotides: TGTGCCAGTAGTATCGGACAGGGGGGTTCACCCCTCCACTTT.

The chain has TRBV11-2 and TRBJ2-5, with unresolved D. V lost 3 bases and J lost 1, with 6 bases in between. Germline CDR1 is SGHAT and CDR2 is FQNNGV. The CDR3 consists of 13 residues. CDR3 nucleotide sequence: TGTGCCAGCAGCTTGTCCAGCCAAGAGACCCAGTACTTC. Its translation: CASSLSSQETQYF.

This rearrangement joins TRBV5-1 to TRBJ2-3; TRBD2 agrees at 8 bases. The CDR3 is 16 amino acids. The V segment lost 0 bases and the J segment 1 base; nucleotides outside the gene matches: 4. Germline V gene lookup returns CDR1 SGHRS and CDR2 YFSETQ. The CDR3 loop is CASSLELRGGTDTQYF. In DNA form, the CDR3 reads TGCGCCAGCAGCTTGGAGCTGCGGGGGGGCACAGATACGCAGTATTTT.

In DNA form, the CDR3 reads TGTGCCAGTATGAGGAGGAACACTGAAGCTTTCTTT. Translation gives CASMRRNTEAFF. The chain uses TRBV19 and TRBJ1-1, with unresolved D. The germline V and J ends were trimmed by 7 bases and 1 base, with 7 bases remaining between them. The CDR3 runs 12 residues. Germline loops: CDR1 LNHDA, CDR2 SQIVND (reference sequence).

The rearrangement joins TRBV27 to TRBJ2-2; TRBD2 might be the D (5 bases). The CDR3 contains 17 residues. Per germline, CDR1 MNHEY and CDR2 SMNVEV (reference sequence). V lost 7 bases, J lost 3 bases, and 21 bases lay in between. CDR3: CASTPLEDSIYTGELFF. The CDR3 DNA follows: TGTGCCAGCACACCCTTAGAGGACTCCATATACACCGGGGAGCTGTTTTTT.

This clone was seen only a few times. V and J are TRBV7-2 and TRBJ2-3, with 10 bases lining up with TRBD2. The CDR3 spans 14 residues. Unmatched junction bases numbered 3, after V lost 1 base and J lost 8 bases. CDR1 and CDR2 from the germline V gene are SGHTA and FQGNSA. The CDR3 spells CASSLGLAGVTQYF. CDR3 nucleotide sequence: TGTGCCAGCAGCTTAGGCCTAGCGGGGGTTACGCAGTATTTT.